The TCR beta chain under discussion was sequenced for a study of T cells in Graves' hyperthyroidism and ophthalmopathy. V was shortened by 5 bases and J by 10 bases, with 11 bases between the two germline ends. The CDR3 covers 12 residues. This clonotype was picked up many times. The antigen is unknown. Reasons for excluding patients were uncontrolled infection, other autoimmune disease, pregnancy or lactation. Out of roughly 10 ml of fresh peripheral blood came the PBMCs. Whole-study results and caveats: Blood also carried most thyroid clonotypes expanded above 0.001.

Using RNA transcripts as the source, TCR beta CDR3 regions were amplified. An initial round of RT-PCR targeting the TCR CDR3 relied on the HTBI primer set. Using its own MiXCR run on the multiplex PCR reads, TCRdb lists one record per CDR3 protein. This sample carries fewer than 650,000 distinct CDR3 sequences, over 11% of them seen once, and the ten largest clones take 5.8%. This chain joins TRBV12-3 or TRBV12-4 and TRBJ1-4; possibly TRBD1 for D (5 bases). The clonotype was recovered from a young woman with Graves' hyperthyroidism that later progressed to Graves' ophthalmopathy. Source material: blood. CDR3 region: CASSQGFGKLFF. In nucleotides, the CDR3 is TGTGCCAGCAGTCAGGGATTCGGAAAACTGTTTTTT.